This TCR beta chain was sequenced in a study of blood T cells in healthy people across ages. About the study: About one barcoded beta molecule per two T cells came from capture by template switching.

V gave up 0 bases and J gave up 8 bases, with 16 bases separating them. In germline, CDR1 is DFQATT, CDR2 SNEGSKA (reference sequence). The CDR3 consists of 15 residues. A sample-barcoded 5' primer and a J-beta primer mix were used in a second PCR of roughly 6 to 11 cycles. Each CDR3 protein gets one entry after TCRdb re-called the 5' RACE reads with MiXCR. The sample lists approximately 690,000 distinct CDR3 sequences; around two fifths were seen once. This sequence joins TRBV20-1 and TRBJ1-4; TRBD1 is a possible D gene (5 bases). The sequenced material came from blood. This TCR was recovered from a man aged 80 or over in good health. CDR3 bases: TGCAGTGCTAGAGATCGCGAGACAGTTCGGGAAAAACTGTTTTTT. It specifies CSARDRETVREKLFF.